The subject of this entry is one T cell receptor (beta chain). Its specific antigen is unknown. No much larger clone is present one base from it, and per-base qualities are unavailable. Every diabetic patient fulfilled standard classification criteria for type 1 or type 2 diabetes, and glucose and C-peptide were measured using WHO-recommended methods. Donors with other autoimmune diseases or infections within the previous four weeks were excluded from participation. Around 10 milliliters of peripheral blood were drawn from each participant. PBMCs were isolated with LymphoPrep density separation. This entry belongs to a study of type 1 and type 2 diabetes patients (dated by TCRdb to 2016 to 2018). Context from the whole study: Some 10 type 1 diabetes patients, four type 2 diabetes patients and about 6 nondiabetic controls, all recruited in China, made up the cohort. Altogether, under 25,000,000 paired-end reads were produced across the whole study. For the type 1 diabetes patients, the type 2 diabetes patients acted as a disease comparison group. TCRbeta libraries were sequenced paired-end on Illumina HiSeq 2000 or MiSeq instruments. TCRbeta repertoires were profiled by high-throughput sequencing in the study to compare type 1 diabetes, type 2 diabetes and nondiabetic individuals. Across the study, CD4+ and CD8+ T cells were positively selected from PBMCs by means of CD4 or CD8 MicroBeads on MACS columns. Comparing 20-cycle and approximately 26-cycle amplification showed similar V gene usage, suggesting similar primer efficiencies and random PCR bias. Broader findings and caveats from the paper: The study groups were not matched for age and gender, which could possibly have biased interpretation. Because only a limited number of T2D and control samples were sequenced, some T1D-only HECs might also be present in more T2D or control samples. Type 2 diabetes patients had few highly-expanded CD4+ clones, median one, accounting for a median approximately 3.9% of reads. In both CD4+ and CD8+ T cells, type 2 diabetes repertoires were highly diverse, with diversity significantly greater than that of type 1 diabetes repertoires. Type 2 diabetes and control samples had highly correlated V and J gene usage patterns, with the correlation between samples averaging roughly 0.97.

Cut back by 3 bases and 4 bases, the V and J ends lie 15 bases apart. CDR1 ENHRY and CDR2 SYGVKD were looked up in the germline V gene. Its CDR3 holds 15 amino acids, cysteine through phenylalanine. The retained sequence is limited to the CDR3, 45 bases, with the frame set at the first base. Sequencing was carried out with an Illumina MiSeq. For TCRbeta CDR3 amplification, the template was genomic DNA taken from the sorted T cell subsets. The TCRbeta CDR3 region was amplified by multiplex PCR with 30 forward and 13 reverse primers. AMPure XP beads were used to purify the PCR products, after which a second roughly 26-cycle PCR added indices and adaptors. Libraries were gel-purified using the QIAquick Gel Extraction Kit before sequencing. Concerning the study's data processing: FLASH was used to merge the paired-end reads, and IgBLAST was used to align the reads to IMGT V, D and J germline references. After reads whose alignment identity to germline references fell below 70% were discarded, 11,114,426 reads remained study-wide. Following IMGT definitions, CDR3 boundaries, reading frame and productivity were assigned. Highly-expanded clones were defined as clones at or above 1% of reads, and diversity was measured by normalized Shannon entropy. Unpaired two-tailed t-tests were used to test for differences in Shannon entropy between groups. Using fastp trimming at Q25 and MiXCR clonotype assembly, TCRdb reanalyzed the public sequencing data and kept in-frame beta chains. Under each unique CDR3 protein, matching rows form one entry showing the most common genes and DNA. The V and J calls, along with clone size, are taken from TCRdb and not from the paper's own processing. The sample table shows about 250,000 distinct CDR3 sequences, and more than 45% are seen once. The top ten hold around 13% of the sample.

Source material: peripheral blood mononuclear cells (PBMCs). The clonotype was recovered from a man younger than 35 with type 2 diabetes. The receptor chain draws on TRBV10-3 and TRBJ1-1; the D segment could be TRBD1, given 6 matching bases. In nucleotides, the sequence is TGTGCCATCAGTGATTTTCCCAGGGGCCGCACTGAAGCTTTCTTT. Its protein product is CAISDFPRGRTEAFF.